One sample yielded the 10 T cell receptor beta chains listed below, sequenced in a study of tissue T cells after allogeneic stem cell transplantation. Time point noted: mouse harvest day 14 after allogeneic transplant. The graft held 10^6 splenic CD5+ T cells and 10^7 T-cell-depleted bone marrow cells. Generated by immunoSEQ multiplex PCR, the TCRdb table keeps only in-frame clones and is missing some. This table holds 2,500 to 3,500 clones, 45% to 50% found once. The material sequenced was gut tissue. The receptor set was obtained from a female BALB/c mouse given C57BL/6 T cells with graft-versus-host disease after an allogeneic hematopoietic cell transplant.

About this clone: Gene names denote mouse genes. Here the CDR3 reads CASRGLGQDTQYF. CDR3 DNA, as far as it was read: TGTGCCAGCAGAGGACTGGGGCAAGACACCCAGTAC. The J gene is TRBJ2-5, the V gene TRBV13-3, with 9 positions matching TRBD2. The observed sequence ends 1 residue before the CDR3 terminus, with the missing tail filled in from the germline J gene. V lost 5 bases and J lost 3; bases outside the gene matches: 1. The CDR3 is made up of 13 amino acids. CDR1 and CDR2 from the germline V gene are NNHDY and SYVADS.

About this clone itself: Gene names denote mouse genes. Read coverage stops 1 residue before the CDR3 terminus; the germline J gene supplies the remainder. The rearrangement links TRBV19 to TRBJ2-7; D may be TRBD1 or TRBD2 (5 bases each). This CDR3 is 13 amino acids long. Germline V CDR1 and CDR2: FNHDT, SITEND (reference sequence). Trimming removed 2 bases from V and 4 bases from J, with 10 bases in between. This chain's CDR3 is CASSIPGTYEQYF. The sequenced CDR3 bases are TGTGCCAGCAGTATCCCTGGGACGTATGAACAGTAC.

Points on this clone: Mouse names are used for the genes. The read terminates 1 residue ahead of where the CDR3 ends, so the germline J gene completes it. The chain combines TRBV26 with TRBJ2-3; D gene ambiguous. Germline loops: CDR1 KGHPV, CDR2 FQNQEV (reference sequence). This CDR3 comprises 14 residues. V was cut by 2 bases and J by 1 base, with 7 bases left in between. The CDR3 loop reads CASSLQTGAETLYF. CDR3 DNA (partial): TGTGCCAGCAGTCTGCAAACGGGTGCAGAAACGCTGTAT.

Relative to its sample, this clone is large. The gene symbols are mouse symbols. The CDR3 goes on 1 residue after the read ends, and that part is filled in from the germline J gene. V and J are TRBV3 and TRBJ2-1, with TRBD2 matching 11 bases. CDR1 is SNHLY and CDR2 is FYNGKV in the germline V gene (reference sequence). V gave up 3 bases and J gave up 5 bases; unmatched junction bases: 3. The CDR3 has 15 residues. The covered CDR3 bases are TGTGCCAGCAGCTTTACTGGGGGGGCGCATGCTGAGCAGTTC. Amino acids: CASSFTGGAHAEQF. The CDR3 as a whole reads CASSFTGGAHAEQFF.

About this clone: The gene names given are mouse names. CDR3 protein: CASSTETLYF. The CDR3 DNA, read in part, is TGTGCCAGCAGTACAGAAACGCTGTAT. This chain uses TRBV19 with TRBJ2-3; no clear D. Read data end 1 residue before the CDR3 end; the end is taken from the germline J gene. Germline V gene lookup returns CDR1 FNHDT and CDR2 SITEND (reference sequence). Trimming removed 3 bases from V and 4 bases from J, with 0 bases in between. This CDR3 region has 10 residues. The whole variable domain, filled in from reference TRBV19 and TRBJ2-3, reads GGIITQTPKFLIGQEGQKLTLKCQQNFNHDTMYWYRQDSGKGLRLIYYSITENDLQKGDLSEGYDASREKKSSFSLTVTSAQKNEMAVFLCASSTETLYFGSGTRLTVL.

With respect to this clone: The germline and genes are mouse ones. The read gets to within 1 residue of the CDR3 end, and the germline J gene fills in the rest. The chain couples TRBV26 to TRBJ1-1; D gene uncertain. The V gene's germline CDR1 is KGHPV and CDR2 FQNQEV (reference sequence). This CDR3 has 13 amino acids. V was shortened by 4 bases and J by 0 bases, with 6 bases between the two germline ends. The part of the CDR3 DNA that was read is TGTGCCAGCAGTCGTACCTCAAACACAGAAGTCTTC. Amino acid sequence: CASSRTSNTEVF. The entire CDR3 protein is CASSRTSNTEVFF.

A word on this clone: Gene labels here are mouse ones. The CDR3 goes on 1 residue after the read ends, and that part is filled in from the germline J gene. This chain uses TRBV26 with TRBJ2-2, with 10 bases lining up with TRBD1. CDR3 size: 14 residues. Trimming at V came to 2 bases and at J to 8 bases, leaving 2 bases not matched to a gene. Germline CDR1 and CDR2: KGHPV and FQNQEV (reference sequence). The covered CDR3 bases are TGTGCCAGCAGTCTGGGACAGGGGGGAGGGCAGCTCTAC. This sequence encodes CASSLGQGGGQLY. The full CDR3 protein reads CASSLGQGGGQLYF.

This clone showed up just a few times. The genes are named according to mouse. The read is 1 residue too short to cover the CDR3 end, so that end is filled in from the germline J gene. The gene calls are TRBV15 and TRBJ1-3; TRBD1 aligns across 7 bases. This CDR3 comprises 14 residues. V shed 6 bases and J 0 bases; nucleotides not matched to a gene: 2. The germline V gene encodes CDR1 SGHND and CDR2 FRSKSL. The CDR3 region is CASRTGSSGNTLYF. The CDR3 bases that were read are TGTGCCAGCAGGACAGGGTCTTCTGGAAATACGCTCTAT.

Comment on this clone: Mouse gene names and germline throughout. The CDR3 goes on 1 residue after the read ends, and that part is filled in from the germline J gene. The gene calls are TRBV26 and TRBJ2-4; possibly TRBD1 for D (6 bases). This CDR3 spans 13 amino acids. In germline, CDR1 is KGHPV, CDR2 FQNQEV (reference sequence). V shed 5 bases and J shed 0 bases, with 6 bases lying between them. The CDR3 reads CASSRGSQNTLYF. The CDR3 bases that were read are TGTGCCAGCAGTAGGGGGAGTCAAAACACCTTGTAC.

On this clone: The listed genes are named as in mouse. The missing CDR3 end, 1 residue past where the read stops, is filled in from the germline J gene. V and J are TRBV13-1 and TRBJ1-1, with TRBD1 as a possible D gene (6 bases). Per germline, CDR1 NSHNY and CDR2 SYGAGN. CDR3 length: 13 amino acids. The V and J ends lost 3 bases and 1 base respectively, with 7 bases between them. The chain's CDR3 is CASSVGGNTEVFF. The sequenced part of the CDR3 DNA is TGTGCCAGCAGTGTAGGGGGGAACACAGAAGTCTTC.